The sequence of this T cell receptor beta chain was determined in a study of cytomegalovirus exposure and HLA in healthy donors. Whole-study results and caveats: In a later analysis, HLA-C alleles had the fewest associated TCRs, DRB1 alleles the most. Listed as cytomegalovirus-associated were 150 or so TCR beta chains.

V was clipped by 4 bases and J by 4 bases, with 16 bases between them. CDR3 length: 15 residues. Germline CDR1 reads SGHAT; CDR2 reads FQNNGV. Healthy bone marrow donors supplied every sample. A note on this clone: Its specificity is unknown.

Amplification used 60 Vbeta primers and 13 Jbeta primers. The method was immunoSEQ multiplex PCR; TCRdb's version includes in-frame clones alone and lacks a portion of them. Of 85,000 to 100,000 clones listed, about nine tenths are singletons. Sample: PBMCs. The sequence derives from a man younger than 35 in good health and CMV-seronegative. The chain carries TRBV11-2 and TRBJ1-2; possible D gene TRBD1, 5 bases. CDR3 DNA sequence: TGTGCCAGCAGCTCGTTAACACAGGCTCCCTATGGCTACACCTTC. This gives the protein CASSSLTQAPYGYTF.